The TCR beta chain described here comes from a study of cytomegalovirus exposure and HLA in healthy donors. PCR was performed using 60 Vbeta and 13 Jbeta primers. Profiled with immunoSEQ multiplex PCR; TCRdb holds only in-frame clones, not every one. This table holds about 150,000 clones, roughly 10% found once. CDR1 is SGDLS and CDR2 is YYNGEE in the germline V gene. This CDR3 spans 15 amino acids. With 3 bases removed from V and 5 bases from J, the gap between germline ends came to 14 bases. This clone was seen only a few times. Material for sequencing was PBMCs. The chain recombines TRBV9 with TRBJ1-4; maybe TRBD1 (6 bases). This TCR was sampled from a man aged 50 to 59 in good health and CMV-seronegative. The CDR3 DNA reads TGTGCCAGCAGCGCGGACCGGGACACCAATGAAAAACTGTTTTTT. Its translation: CASSADRDTNEKLFF. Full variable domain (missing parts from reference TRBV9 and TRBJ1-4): DSGVTQTPKHLITATGQRVTLRCSPRSGDLSVYWYQQSLDQGLQFLIQYYNGEERAKGNILERFSAQQFPDLHSELNLSSLELGDSALYFCASSADRDTNEKLFFGSGTQLSVL.